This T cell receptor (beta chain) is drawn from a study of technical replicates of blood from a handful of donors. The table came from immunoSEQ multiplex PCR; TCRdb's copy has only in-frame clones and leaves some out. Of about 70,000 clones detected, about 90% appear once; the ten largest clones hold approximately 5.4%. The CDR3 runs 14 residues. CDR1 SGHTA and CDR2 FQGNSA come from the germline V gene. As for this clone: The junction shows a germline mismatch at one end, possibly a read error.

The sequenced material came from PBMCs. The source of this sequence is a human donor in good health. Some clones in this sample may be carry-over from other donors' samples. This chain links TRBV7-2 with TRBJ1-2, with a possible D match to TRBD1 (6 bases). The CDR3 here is CASSLNYRDTPGAF. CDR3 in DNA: TGTGCCAGCAGCTTAAATTATCGGGACACACCCGGGGCCTTC.